The 15 T cell receptor beta chains presented below share a single source sample, sequenced in a study of a mutant IDH1 vaccine in newly diagnosed glioma. The time point: week 23, last vaccination. The investigators gave 300 ug of mutant IDH1 20-mer peptide in each vaccine dose, together with topical imiquimod. Sequencing used immunoSEQ multiplex PCR; TCRdb keeps in-frame clones, though not all of them. The sample gives 40,000 or so clones, around 84% of which show up once; about 2.2% is in the top ten. These TCRs' antigens remain unknown. The sequenced sample was PBMCs, obtained from a glioma patient whose treatment included an IDH1 peptide vaccine. The receptor set was obtained from a woman between 18 and 29 years old with glioma. Some clones in this sample may be carry-over from other donors' samples.

J is TRBJ1-4 and V is TRBV4-2, with no clear D. CDR1 and CDR2 from the germline V gene are LGHNA and YNFKEQ. CDR3 length: 15 residues. V was pared by 7 bases and J by 0 bases, with 12 bases between. CDR3 loop: CASNLDGATNEKLFF. CDR3 coding DNA: TGTGCCAGCAACCTTGACGGTGCAACTAATGAAAAACTGTTTTTT.

This chain links TRBV11-2 with TRBJ2-7, with TRBD1 matching 11 bases. The CDR3 totals 15 residues. Trimming removed 5 bases from V and 2 bases from J; junction bases left unmatched: 5. Per the germline V gene, CDR1 is SGHAT and CDR2 is FQNNGV. For the CDR3, the DNA is TGTGCCAGCAGCCCCGGACAGGGGGCCACCTACGAGCAGTACTTC. Its translation is CASSPGQGATYEQYF.

The V gene is TRBV7-8, the J gene TRBJ2-2, with a tentative D call TRBD1 (5 bases). The CDR3 runs to 16 residues. Trimming pared 5 bases from V and 0 bases from J, leaving 13 bases between. Germline V gene data show CDR1 as SGHVS and CDR2 as FQNEAQ. CDR3 in amino acids: CASSLGVAANTGELFF. DNA of the CDR3: TGTGCCAGCAGCCTAGGGGTCGCAGCGAACACCGGGGAGCTGTTTTTT.

The genes are TRBV18 and TRBJ1-5; 8 nucleotides line up with TRBD1. Germline loops: CDR1 KGHSH, CDR2 LQKENI. CDR3 length: 19 amino acids. V lost 6 bases to trimming and J lost 0 bases; unmatched junction nucleotides: 16. The CDR3 loop is CASSGFRGPQKNSNQPQHF. The CDR3 DNA reads as TGTGCCAGCTCGGGATTCAGGGGGCCTCAAAAGAATAGCAATCAGCCCCAGCATTTT.

The chain couples TRBV10-3 to TRBJ2-3; 9 bases align to TRBD2. Germline CDR1 is ENHRY and CDR2 is SYGVKD. The CDR3 consists of 14 residues. Trimming removed 10 bases from V and 0 bases from J; junction bases left unmatched: 5. The CDR3 nucleotides are TGTGCCACCGTAGCGGGGGATAGCACAGATACGCAGTATTTT. Its translation: CATVAGDSTDTQYF.

V and J are TRBV19 and TRBJ2-7, with D possibly TRBD2 on 6 matching bases. The V end lost 2 bases, the J end lost 3 bases, and 8 bases lay between the germline ends. The CDR3 spans 13 residues. Germline V CDR1 and CDR2: LNHDA, SQIVND (reference sequence). In DNA, the CDR3 is TGTGCCAGTAGTATAATGGGGGGCTACGAGCAGTACTTC. As protein: CASSIMGGYEQYF.

The rearrangement uses TRBV6-5 and TRBJ2-1; D may be TRBD1 (5 bases). This CDR3 spans 11 amino acids. Germline V gene sequence: CDR1 MNHEY, CDR2 SVGAGI. Trimming took off 8 bases at V and 6 bases at J, with 8 bases between the two ends. In nucleotides, the CDR3 is TGTGCCAGCGAAAGGGGCAATGAGCAGTTCTTC. It codes for CASERGNEQFF.

About this clone itself: This sample includes further DNA sequences coding for the same CDR3. The V and J genes are TRBV9 and TRBJ2-7; D is undetermined. Germline V gene sequence: CDR1 SGDLS, CDR2 YYNGEE. V dropped 0 bases and J dropped 4 bases, with 2 bases sitting between them. The CDR3 is 11 residues long. In DNA form, the CDR3 reads TGTGCCAGCAGCGTAGGGTACGAGCAGTACTTC. Translated: CASSVGYEQYF. Using reference TRBV9 and TRBJ2-7 for the parts outside the CDR3, the full variable domain is DSGVTQTPKHLITATGQRVTLRCSPRSGDLSVYWYQQSLDQGLQFLIQYYNGEERAKGNILERFSAQQFPDLHSELNLSSLELGDSALYFCASSVGYEQYFGPGTRLTVT.

This rearrangement joins TRBV7-8 to TRBJ1-1; no firm D call. The CDR3 contains 16 residues. CDR1 is SGHVS and CDR2 is FQNEAQ in the germline V gene. Between the trimmed V and J ends, which lost 2 bases and 1 base, there was a span of 14 bases. CDR3 loop: CASSLFSRSANTEAFF. The DNA of the CDR3 is TGTGCCAGCAGCTTATTTAGCCGGTCGGCGAACACTGAAGCTTTCTTT.

The chain combines TRBV6-6 with TRBJ1-2; no reliable D call. The CDR3 has 12 residues. The V gene lost 5 bases and the J gene lost 4 bases, with 8 bases spanning the gap. CDR1 and CDR2 from the germline V gene are MNHNY and SVGAGI (reference sequence). CDR3 amino acids: CASSPGSYGYTF. CDR3 bases: TGTGCCAGCAGTCCCGGGAGCTATGGCTACACCTTC.

The V gene is TRBV9, the J gene TRBJ2-6, with D perhaps assigned TRBD1 or TRBD2 (5 bases each). Between the trimmed V and J ends, which lost 0 bases and 2 bases, there was a span of 6 bases. Germline V gene sequence: CDR1 SGDLS, CDR2 YYNGEE. The CDR3 has 15 residues. The CDR3 nucleotides are TGTGCCAGCAGCGTAGGAGGGGCTGGGGCCAACGTCCTGACTTTC. It encodes CASSVGGAGANVLTF.

This chain uses TRBV7-8 with TRBJ1-4; 10 bases fit TRBD1. CDR3 length equals 17 residues. With V trimmed by 0 bases and J by 3 bases, 4 bases remained unmatched. The V gene's germline CDR1 is SGHVS and CDR2 FQNEAQ. The CDR3 loop reads CASSLADRGFSNEKLFF. The CDR3, as DNA: TGTGCCAGCAGCTTAGCGGACAGGGGGTTTTCTAATGAAAAACTGTTTTTT.

This sequence joins TRBV9 and TRBJ2-7; D is ambiguous. Trimming left V 0 bases short and J 7 bases short, with 17 bases between. The CDR3 runs to 15 residues. Germline values: CDR1 SGDLS, CDR2 YYNGEE. CDR3 in amino acids: CASSVADGPRWEQYF. CDR3 bases: TGTGCCAGCAGCGTAGCGGACGGACCCCGGTGGGAGCAGTACTTC. The full variable domain, its missing parts supplied by reference TRBV9 and TRBJ2-7, is DSGVTQTPKHLITATGQRVTLRCSPRSGDLSVYWYQQSLDQGLQFLIQYYNGEERAKGNILERFSAQQFPDLHSELNLSSLELGDSALYFCASSVADGPRWEQYFGPGTRLTVT.

This clone was observed a handful of times. J is TRBJ1-1 and V is TRBV6-1; D is perhaps TRBD1 (5 bases). The CDR3 length is 15 residues. CDR1 MNHNS and CDR2 SASEGT come from the germline V gene. V was clipped by 1 base and J by 1 base, with 10 bases between them. The CDR3 DNA reads as TGTGCCAGCAGTGAAGAGAACAGGAAGAACACTGAAGCTTTCTTT. Its translation is CASSEENRKNTEAFF.

The chain couples TRBV19 to TRBJ1-6, with 10 positions matching TRBD1. In germline, CDR1 is LNHDA, CDR2 SQIVND (reference sequence). This CDR3 is 15 amino acids long. Unmatched junction bases numbered 8, after V lost 5 bases and J lost 10 bases. For the CDR3, the DNA is TGTGCCAGTAGTCCCCCGGGACAGGGGTACTCACCCCTCCACTTT. This translates into CASSPPGQGYSPLHF. The full variable domain, in which reference TRBV19 and TRBJ1-6 provide the parts outside the CDR3, is DGGITQSPKYLFRKEGQNVTLSCEQNLNHDAMYWYRQDPGQGLRLIYYSQIVNDFQKGDIAEGYSVSREKKESFPLTVTSAQKNPTAFYLCASSPPGQGYSPLHFGNGTRLTVT.